This T cell receptor (beta chain) was retrieved from a study of T cells in Graves' hyperthyroidism and ophthalmopathy. Overall study results and limits: Most thyroid clonotypes expanded above 0.001 appeared in blood too.

TCR beta CDR3 regions were amplified from RNA. The primer set for the first-round RT-PCR of the TCR CDR3 was HTBI. TCRdb reprocessed the multiplex PCR reads via MiXCR and lists one record per CDR3 protein. The sample has about 660,000 distinct CDR3 sequences, just under 45% seen once. The CDR3 length is 14 residues. The germline CDR1 and CDR2 sequences are SGHKS and YYEKEE (reference sequence). Note on this clonotype: Its antigen is unknown. Mismatch with germline at one junction end may stem from a read error.

The chain couples TRBV5-5 to TRBJ2-5; 9 nucleotides match TRBD1. The source is an adult man with Graves' disease, either hyperthyroidism or ophthalmopathy (not recorded which). The sequenced sample consisted of peripheral blood or thyroid tissue (not recorded which). CDR3 sequence reads: CASSLQGAAETQYF. CDR3 nucleotides: TGCGCCAGCAGCTTACAGGGGGCTGCGGAGACCCAGTACTTC.